This T cell receptor beta chain was profiled in a study of OX40 agonist ivuxolimab in advanced cancers. As for the study in general: Ivuxolimab, an agonistic anti-OX40 (CD134) antibody, was given to patients. Study findings and constraints: The expanded peripheral T cells' antigen specificity was not determined.

The length of the CDR3 is 20 residues. CDR1 and CDR2 from the germline V gene are MDHEN and SYDVKM. Between the trimmed V and J ends, which lost 5 bases and 4 bases, there was a span of 31 bases. Profiling relied on immunoSEQ multiplex PCR, and the TCRdb table lists in-frame clones only, not all of them. The sample lists around 66,000 clones; approximately 80% were seen once. A remark on this clone: The antigen is undetermined. Other DNA variants within this sample encode the same CDR3.

The sequence was obtained from an adult with an advanced solid tumor such as melanoma, head and neck, liver or kidney cancer. The starting material was CD4+ or CD8+ T cells sorted from blood, obtained in a trial of the OX40 agonist ivuxolimab. The chain uses TRBV28 and TRBJ2-3; tentative D call: TRBD2 (7 bases). This CDR3 reads CASSTPHWAGGAPTADTQYF. CDR3 in DNA: TGTGCCAGCAGTACCCCCCATTGGGCTGGGGGGGCACCGACGGCAGATACGCAGTATTTT.